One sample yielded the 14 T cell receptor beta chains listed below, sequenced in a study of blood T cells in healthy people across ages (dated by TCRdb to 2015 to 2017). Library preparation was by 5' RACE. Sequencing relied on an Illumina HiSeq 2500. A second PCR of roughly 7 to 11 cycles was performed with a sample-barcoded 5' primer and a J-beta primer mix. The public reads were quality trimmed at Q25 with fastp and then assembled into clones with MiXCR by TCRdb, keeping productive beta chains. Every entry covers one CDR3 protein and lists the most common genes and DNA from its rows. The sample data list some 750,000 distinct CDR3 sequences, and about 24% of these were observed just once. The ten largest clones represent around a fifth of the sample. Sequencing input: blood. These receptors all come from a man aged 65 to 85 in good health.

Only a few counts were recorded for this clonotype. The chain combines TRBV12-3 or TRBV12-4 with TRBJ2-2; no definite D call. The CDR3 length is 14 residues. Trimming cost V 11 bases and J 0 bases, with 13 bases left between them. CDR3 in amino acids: CAGRRQSNTGELFF. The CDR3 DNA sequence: TGTGCCGGCCGCCGGCAATCGAACACCGGGGAGCTGTTTTTT.

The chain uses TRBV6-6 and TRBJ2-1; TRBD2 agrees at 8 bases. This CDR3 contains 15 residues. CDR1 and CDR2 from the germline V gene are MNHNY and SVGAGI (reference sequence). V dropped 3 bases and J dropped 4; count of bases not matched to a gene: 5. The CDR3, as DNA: TGTGCCAGCAGTTATGTCGGGGGGGCTTACAATGAGCAGTTCTTC. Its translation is CASSYVGGAYNEQFF.

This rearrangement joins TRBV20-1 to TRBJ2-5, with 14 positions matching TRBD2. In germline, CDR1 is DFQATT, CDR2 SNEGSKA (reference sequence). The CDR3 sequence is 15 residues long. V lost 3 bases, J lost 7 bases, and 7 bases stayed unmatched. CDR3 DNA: TGCAGTGCTAGGGGACTAGCGGGGGCAATGGGGACCCAGTACTTC. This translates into CSARGLAGAMGTQYF.

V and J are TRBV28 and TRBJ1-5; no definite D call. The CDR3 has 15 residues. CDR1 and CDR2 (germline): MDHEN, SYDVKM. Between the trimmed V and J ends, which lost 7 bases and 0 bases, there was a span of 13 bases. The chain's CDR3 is CASNQHGDSNQPQHF. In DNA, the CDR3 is TGTGCCAGCAATCAGCACGGAGATAGCAATCAGCCCCAGCATTTT.

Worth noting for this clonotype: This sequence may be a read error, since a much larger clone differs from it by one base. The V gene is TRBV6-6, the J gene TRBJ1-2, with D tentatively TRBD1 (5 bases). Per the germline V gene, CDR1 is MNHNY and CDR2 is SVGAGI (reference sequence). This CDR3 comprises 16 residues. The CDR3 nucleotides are TGTGCCGGCAGTACCCGGGACCGCGGTAATAACTATGGCTACACCTTC. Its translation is CAGSTRDRGNNYGYTF.

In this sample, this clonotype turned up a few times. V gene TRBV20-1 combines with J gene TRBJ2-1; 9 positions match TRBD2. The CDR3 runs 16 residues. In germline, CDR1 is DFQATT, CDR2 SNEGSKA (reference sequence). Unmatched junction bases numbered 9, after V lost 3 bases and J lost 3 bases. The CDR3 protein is CSARFPRGGVYNEQFF. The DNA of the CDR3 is TGCAGTGCTAGGTTCCCTCGCGGGGGGGTCTACAATGAGCAGTTCTTC.

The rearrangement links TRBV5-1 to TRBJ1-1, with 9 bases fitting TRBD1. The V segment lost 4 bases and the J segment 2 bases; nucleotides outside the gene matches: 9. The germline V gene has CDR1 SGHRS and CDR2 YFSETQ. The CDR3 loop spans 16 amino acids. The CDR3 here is CASSTGQGFRNTEAFF. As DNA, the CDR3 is TGCGCCAGCAGCACGGGACAGGGATTTAGAAACACTGAAGCTTTCTTT.

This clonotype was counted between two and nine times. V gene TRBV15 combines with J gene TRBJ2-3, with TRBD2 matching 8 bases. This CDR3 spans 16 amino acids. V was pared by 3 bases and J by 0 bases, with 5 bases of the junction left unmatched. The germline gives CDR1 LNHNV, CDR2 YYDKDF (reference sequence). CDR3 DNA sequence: TGTGCCACCAGCAGGGTAGCGGGGTTAAGCACAGATACGCAGTATTTT. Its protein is CATSRVAGLSTDTQYF. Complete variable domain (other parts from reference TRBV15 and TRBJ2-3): DAMVIQNPRYQVTQFGKPVTLSCSQTLNHNVMYWYQQKSSQAPKLLFHYYDKDFNNEADTPDNFQSRRPNTSFCFLDIRSPGLGDTAMYLCATSRVAGLSTDTQYFGPGTRLTVL.

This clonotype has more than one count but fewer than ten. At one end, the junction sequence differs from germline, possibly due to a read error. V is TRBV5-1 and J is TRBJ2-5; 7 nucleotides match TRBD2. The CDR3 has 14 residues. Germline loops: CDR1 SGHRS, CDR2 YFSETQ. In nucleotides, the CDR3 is TGCGCCAGCAGCTTTGGTGCGGGGGACCCGGTGGAGTTCTTC. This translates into CASSFGAGDPVEFF.

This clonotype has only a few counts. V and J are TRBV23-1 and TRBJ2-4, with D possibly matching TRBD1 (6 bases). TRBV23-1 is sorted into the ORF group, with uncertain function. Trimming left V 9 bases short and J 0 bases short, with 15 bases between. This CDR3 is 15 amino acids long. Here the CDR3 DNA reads TGCGCCAGAAGTAACAGGGATCTAGCCAAAAACATTCAGTACTTC. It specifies CARSNRDLAKNIQYF.

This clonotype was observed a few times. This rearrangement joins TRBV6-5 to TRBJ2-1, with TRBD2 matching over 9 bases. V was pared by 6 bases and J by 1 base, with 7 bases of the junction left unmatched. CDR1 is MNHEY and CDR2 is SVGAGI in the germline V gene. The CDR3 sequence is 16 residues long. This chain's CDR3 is CASSPSAGGSYNEQFF. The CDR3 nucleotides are TGTGCCAGCAGCCCATCAGCGGGGGGTTCCTACAATGAGCAGTTCTTC.

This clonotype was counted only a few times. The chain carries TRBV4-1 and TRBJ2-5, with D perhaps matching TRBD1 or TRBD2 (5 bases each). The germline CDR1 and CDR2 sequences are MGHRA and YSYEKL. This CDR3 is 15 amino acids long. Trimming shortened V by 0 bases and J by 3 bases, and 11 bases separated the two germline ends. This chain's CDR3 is CASSQDRGTEETQYF. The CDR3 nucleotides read TGCGCCAGCAGCCAAGATCGGGGCACAGAAGAGACCCAGTACTTC.

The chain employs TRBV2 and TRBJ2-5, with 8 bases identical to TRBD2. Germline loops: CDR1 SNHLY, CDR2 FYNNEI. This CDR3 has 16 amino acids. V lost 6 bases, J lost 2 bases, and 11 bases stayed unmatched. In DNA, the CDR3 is TGTGCCAGCAGCCAACGACTAGCGCGGACTCAAGAGACCCAGTACTTC. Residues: CASSQRLARTQETQYF.

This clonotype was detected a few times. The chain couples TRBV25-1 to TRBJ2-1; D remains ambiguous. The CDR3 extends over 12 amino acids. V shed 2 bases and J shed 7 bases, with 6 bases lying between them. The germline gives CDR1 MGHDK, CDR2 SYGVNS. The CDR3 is CASSENRNEQFF. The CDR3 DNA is TGTGCCAGCAGTGAAAACCGGAATGAGCAGTTCTTC.